This record looks at one TCR beta chain sequence and its context. This specimen belongs to a study of blood T cell repertoires in COVID-19. Study background: Collection of acute and convalescent COVID-19 samples took place in the United States, Italy and Spain.

Trimming took 6 bases from V and 5 from J; bases not matched to a gene: 9. CDR3 length equals 14 residues. Germline lookup yields CDR1 SQVTM and CDR2 ANQGSEA. Donors were grouped by their self-reported clinical history. Recovery among Cohort 3 donors was established by two negative PCRs, clearance, or symptom resolution. In the study's own analysis: Reference gene primer amplification yielded estimated nucleated cell counts. This table comes from immunoSEQ multiplex PCR, and its TCRdb copy is limited to in-frame clones, with some not included. That table is the source of V, J and clone size, and D and trimming were worked out from the DNA. The sample lists some 340,000 clones, 80% to 85% occurring once.

The rearrangement uses TRBV29-1 and TRBJ2-1; 8 bases are a match to TRBD1. The specimen sequenced was PBMCs or T cells enriched from blood (not recorded which). The sequence was obtained from a woman aged 45-59 years who had recovered from COVID-19. CDR3 nucleotide sequence: TGCAGCGTGCTAGGACAGGGTAGCGACAATGAGCAGTTCTTC. Its protein product is CSVLGQGSDNEQFF.